This T cell receptor beta chain was observed in a study of PD-L1 blockade in urothelial cancer. Study information: Between 0 and 3 chemotherapy regimens preceded treatment for each patient.

The data were produced by immunoSEQ multiplex PCR, yet TCRdb's version contains in-frame clones alone and is incomplete. Of some 54,000 clones detected, 84% appear once; the ten largest clones hold 5.5% to 7.5%. General study results and limits: More expansion of tumor-associated blood clones, seen at 3 weeks, marked durable-benefit patients.

About this clone itself: What it binds is not known.

The sample in question was PBMCs, obtained around atezolizumab (anti-PD-L1) treatment. This sequence was found in a middle-aged man with urothelial cancer.

CDR3 amino acids: CASSRQGNHEQFF. The CDR3 DNA reads as TGTGCCAGCAGCCGGCAGGGGAACCATGAGCAGTTCTTC. The chain employs TRBV7-9 and TRBJ2-1; perhaps TRBD1 as D (6 bases). In germline, CDR1 is SEHNR, CDR2 FQNEAQ (reference sequence). The CDR3 is made up of 13 amino acids. The V and J ends lost 5 bases and 8 bases respectively, with 13 bases between them.